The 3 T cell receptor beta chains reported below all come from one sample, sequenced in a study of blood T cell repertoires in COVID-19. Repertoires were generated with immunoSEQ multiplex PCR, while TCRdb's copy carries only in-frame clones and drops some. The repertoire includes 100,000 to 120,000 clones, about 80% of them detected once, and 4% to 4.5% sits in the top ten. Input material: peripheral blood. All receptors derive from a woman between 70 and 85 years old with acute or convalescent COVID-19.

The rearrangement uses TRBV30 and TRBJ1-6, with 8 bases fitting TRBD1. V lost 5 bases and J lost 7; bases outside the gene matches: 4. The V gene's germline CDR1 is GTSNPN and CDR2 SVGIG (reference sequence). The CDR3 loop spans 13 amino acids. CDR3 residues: CAWGQGYNSPLHF. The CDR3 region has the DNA TGTGCCTGGGGACAGGGCTACAATTCACCCCTCCACTTT.

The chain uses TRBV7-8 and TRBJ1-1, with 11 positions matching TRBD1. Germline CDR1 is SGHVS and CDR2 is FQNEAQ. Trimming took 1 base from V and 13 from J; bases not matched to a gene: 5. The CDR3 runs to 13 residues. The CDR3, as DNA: TGTGCCAGCAGCTTAGGGGGGACAGGGGGAATTTTCTTT. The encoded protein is CASSLGGTGGIFF.

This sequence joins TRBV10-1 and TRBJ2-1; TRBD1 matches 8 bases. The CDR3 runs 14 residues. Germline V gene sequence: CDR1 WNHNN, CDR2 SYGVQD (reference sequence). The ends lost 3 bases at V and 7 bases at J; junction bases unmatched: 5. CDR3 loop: CASSEQGVRNEQFF. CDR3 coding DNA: TGCGCCAGCAGTGAACAGGGGGTTCGGAATGAGCAGTTCTTC.